The rows below give T cell receptor beta chains drawn from one sample of a study of blood T cells in healthy people across ages. One entry per CDR3 protein, called by TCRdb with MiXCR from the 5' RACE reads. The table lists about 760,000 distinct CDR3 sequences, roughly three fifths of them singletons, with approximately 24% in the top ten. Material for sequencing was blood. These receptors originate from a man aged 35-49 years in good health. Each CDR3 is given with its conserved first and last residue. Each record gives: clone size, J gene, V gene, CDR3 protein. Part of the rows lack a size; the others show once, few, many or a class for expanded clones.

>NA|TRBJ2-4|TRBV11-2
CASSPLLAKNIQYF
>NA|TRBJ2-3|TRBV3-1
CASNLSPAPDTDTQYF
>NA|TRBJ2-3|TRBV7-8
CASSWTSGSGDTQYF
>NA|TRBJ2-7|TRBV9
CASSVDTGGEQYF
>NA|TRBJ1-5|TRBV5-1
CASSTSGAPNQPQHF
>few|TRBJ2-1|TRBV15
CATSTKSISYNEQFF
>few|TRBJ2-3|TRBV6-6
CASTSESTDTQYF
>few|TRBJ2-7|TRBV20-1
CSARERAGATYEQYF
>NA|TRBJ1-6|TRBV25-1
CASSWDLNSPLHF
>once|TRBJ2-4|TRBV18
CASSRLAGLKNIQYF
>NA|TRBJ1-1|TRBV20-1
CSARDRVVSYTEAFF
>NA|TRBJ2-5|TRBV7-2
CASSPDRPRGNEQYF
>few|TRBJ1-2|TRBV7-3
CASSLTFGGWNGYTF
>many|TRBJ2-5|TRBV7-2
CASSFSPAFETQYF
>NA|TRBJ1-1|TRBV7-6
CASSYFRPTKKNTEAFF
>NA|TRBJ2-1|TRBV2
CASSSTSLAQFF
>few|TRBJ2-1|TRBV29-1
CSVQTSGGNNEQFF
>few|TRBJ2-7|TRBV9
CASSVEPDAYEQYF
>many|TRBJ2-6|TRBV9
CASSVDSSGANVLTF
>NA|TRBJ1-1|TRBV20-1
CSGAGGGEAFF
>NA|TRBJ2-6|TRBV29-1
CSVVPGNSGANVLTF
>few|TRBJ1-1|TRBV7-2
CASSQVLRTRGREAFF
>few|TRBJ2-7|TRBV14
CASSQALGQGYEQYF
>NA|NA|TRBV2
CASMSTGTGENIQYF
>NA|TRBJ2-5|TRBV20-1
CSARGGVIGTQYF
>NA|TRBJ2-5|TRBV5-1
CTSRPFTTSTSGASETQYF
>NA|TRBJ1-2|TRBV7-9
CASSLDEGTGSYTF
>NA|TRBJ2-6|TRBV4-3
CASSQSTGANVLTF
>few|TRBJ2-7|TRBV18
CASSPTHNYEQYF
>NA|NA|TRBV3-1
CASSQVAGRAYNEQYF
>NA|TRBJ2-5|TRBV2
CASSGYRGAQETQYF
>NA|TRBJ2-5|TRBV7-2
CASSLVAGVVSETQYF
>NA|TRBJ1-1|TRBV12-3/TRBV12-4
CASSPIQTGWISEAFF
>few|NA|TRBV27
CASSLYRTGQYYEQYF
>NA|TRBJ2-5|TRBV7-9
CASRMAGLETQYF
>few|TRBJ1-2|TRBV7-2
CASSPTGVGLSYGYTF
>once|TRBJ2-3|TRBV2
CATPGGRGTDTQYF
>NA|TRBJ2-7|TRBV4-1
CASSPTRLAPYEQYF
>NA|TRBJ1-5|TRBV28
CASSSSGGFQPQHF
>once|TRBJ2-2|TRBV9
CASSSQGGSGTGELFF
>NA|TRBJ1-4|TRBV20-1
CSARDRTATNEKLFF
>NA|TRBJ1-2|TRBV20-1
CSGVVVGGYTF
>NA|TRBJ2-3|TRBV3-1
CASSQDTVTQYF
>NA|TRBJ2-5|TRBV3-1
CASSQERAKGETQYF
>NA|TRBJ2-1|TRBV3-1
CASSQFGASSRNEQFF
>NA|TRBJ2-7|TRBV28
CASSDPSPYEQYF
>NA|TRBJ2-1|TRBV28
CASLGGLGINEQFF
>NA|NA|TRBV9
CASSPLKDRDKNIQYF
>NA|TRBJ2-5|TRBV3-1
CASSQLTTQETQYF